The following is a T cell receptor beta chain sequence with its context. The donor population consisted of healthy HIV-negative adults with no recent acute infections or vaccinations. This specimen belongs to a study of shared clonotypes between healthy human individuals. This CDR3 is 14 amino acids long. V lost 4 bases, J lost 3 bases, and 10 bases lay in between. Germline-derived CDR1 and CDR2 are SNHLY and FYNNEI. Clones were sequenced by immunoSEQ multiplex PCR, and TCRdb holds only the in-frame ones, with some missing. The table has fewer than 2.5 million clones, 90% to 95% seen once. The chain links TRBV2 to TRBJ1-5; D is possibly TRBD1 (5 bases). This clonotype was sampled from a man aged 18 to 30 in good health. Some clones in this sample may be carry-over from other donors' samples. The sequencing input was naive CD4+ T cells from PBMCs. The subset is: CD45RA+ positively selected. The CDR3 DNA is TGTGCCAGCAGTGGCAACAGGTACAATCAGCCCCAGCATTTT. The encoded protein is CASSGNRYNQPQHF.